The 13 T cell receptor beta chains in this list originate from one sample, sequenced in a study of T cell changes during pregnancy in multiple sclerosis. Sequencing used immunoSEQ multiplex PCR; TCRdb keeps in-frame clones, though not all of them. The data show about 83,000 clones, with over 90% seen just once and 0.85% to 1.3% held by the top ten. The source was peripheral blood, collected in the second trimester of pregnancy. The receptors stem from a female donor with multiple sclerosis, enrolled in a pregnancy study.

This rearrangement joins TRBV11-2 to TRBJ2-1; possibly TRBD1 for D (6 bases). V shed 2 bases and J shed 10 bases, with 12 bases lying between them. The CDR3 runs to 13 residues. CDR1 and CDR2 from the germline V gene are SGHAT and FQNNGV. CDR3 bases: TGTGCCAGCAGCTTAACGCAGGGGAGAGAGCAGTTCTTC. This gives the protein CASSLTQGREQFF.

The chain has TRBV29-1 and TRBJ2-3; weak D call: TRBD2 (5 bases). The CDR3 is 13 residues long. Per germline, CDR1 SQVTM and CDR2 ANQGSEA. Trimming took off 6 bases at V and 0 bases at J, with 10 bases between the two ends. The DNA of the CDR3 is TGCAGCGTCGGCCGGGGTAGCACAGATACGCAGTATTTT. Its protein is CSVGRGSTDTQYF.

The rearrangement joins TRBV10-1 to TRBJ1-5; D is unclear. Trimming left V 8 bases short and J 5 bases short, with 13 bases between. Germline V gene sequence: CDR1 WNHNN, CDR2 SYGVQD (reference sequence). CDR3 size: 13 residues. CDR3 sequence: CASSIGNDQPQHF. Written as DNA, the CDR3 is TGCGCCAGCTCCATCGGGAACGATCAGCCCCAGCATTTT.

V and J are TRBV2 and TRBJ1-1, with D perhaps TRBD1 (6 bases). CDR1 is SNHLY and CDR2 is FYNNEI in the germline V gene. The CDR3 is 14 amino acids. Between the trimmed V and J ends, which lost 6 bases and 4 bases, there was a span of 15 bases. This CDR3 is CASREQGPSTEAFF. The CDR3 DNA reads as TGTGCCAGCAGGGAACAGGGCCCTAGCACTGAAGCTTTCTTT.

The V gene is TRBV28, the J gene TRBJ2-3, with a tentative D call TRBD2 (5 bases). The V and J ends lost 5 bases and 1 base respectively, with 13 bases between them. This CDR3 contains 15 residues. Germline values: CDR1 MDHEN, CDR2 SYDVKM. DNA of the CDR3: TGTGCCAGCAGTCTTGGACTCGCCCGCACAGATACGCAGTATTTT. Protein product: CASSLGLARTDTQYF. The whole variable domain, filled in from reference TRBV28 and TRBJ2-3, reads DVKVTQSSRYLVKRTGEKVFLECVQDMDHENMFWYRQDPGLGLRLIYFSYDVKMKEKGDIPEGYSVSREKKERFSLILESASTNQTSMYLCASSLGLARTDTQYFGPGTRLTVL.

The chain carries TRBV5-5 and TRBJ1-4, with D possibly TRBD1 on 6 matching bases. CDR3 length equals 13 residues. The germline V and J ends were trimmed by 4 bases and 5 bases, with 9 bases remaining between them. Germline CDR1 SGHKS, CDR2 YYEKEE (reference sequence). The CDR3 DNA sequence: TGTGCCAGCAGCGGGGGCTTCAATGAAAAACTGTTTTTT. Residues: CASSGGFNEKLFF.

As DNA, the CDR3 is TGTGCCAGCACCCGGACAGGGCGGGTAGGGGAGACCCAGTACTTC. It is translated as CASTRTGRVGETQYF. The chain is built from TRBV6-1 and TRBJ2-5, with 8 bases aligning to TRBD1. The CDR3 contains 15 residues. V dropped 7 bases and J dropped 5; count of bases not matched to a gene: 12. Per germline, CDR1 MNHNS and CDR2 SASEGT.

CDR3 sequence: CASSESSGRVRGTDTQYF. CDR3 in DNA: TGTGCCAGCAGTGAGTCTAGCGGGAGGGTCAGGGGGACAGATACGCAGTATTTT. The V gene is TRBV25-1, the J gene TRBJ2-3; TRBD2 agrees at 12 bases. The V gene end was trimmed by 3 bases and the J gene end by 3 bases; junction bases not matched to a gene: 10. The germline CDR1 and CDR2 sequences are MGHDK and SYGVNS. The CDR3 consists of 18 residues. Variable domain in full (rest from reference TRBV25-1 and TRBJ2-3): EADIYQTPRYLVIGTGKKITLECSQTMGHDKMYWYQQDPGMELHLIHYSYGVNSTEKGDLSSESTVSRIRTEHFPLTLESARPSHTSQYLCASSESSGRVRGTDTQYFGPGTRLTVL.

The V and J genes are TRBV9 and TRBJ2-1, with TRBD2 matching over 7 bases. Per the germline V gene, CDR1 is SGDLS and CDR2 is YYNGEE. V gave up 7 bases and J gave up 4 bases; unmatched junction bases: 11. This CDR3 is 15 amino acids long. CDR3 nucleotide sequence: TGTGCCAGCTCCCCTAGCGGCGAATTTTACAATGAGCAGTTCTTC. Its protein is CASSPSGEFYNEQFF.

This rearrangement joins TRBV7-6 to TRBJ2-7, with a tentative D call TRBD1 (5 bases). Trimming left V 1 base short and J 11 bases short, with 15 bases between. This CDR3 has 13 residues. Germline V gene data show CDR1 as SGHVS and CDR2 as FNYEAQ. DNA for the CDR3: TGTGCCAGCAGCTTAGACCCCCAGGGCCTCGAGTACTTC. Translation gives CASSLDPQGLEYF. The full variable domain, rest sourced from reference TRBV7-6 and TRBJ2-7, is GAGVSQSPRYKVTKRGQDVALRCDPISGHVSLYWYRQALGQGPEFLTYFNYEAQQDKSGLPNDRFSAERPEGSISTLTIQRTEQRDSAMYRCASSLDPQGLEYFGPGTRLTVT.

This rearrangement joins TRBV11-2 to TRBJ2-5; no clear D. CDR1 is SGHAT, CDR2 FQNNGV, per germline. The CDR3 extends over 13 amino acids. V shed 6 bases and J shed 2 bases, with 10 bases lying between them. As DNA, the CDR3 is TGTGCCAGCAGTCGAGAACAGCAAGAGACCCAGTACTTC. Its protein product is CASSREQQETQYF.

V is TRBV2 and J is TRBJ2-2; 16 nucleotides line up with TRBD2. Germline V gives CDR1 SNHLY, CDR2 FYNNEI. The CDR3 is made up of 16 amino acids. Trimming removed 6 bases from V and 8 bases from J; junction bases left unmatched: 6. The CDR3 sequence: CASSSPGLAGGGELFF. The CDR3, as DNA: TGTGCCAGCAGCTCCCCGGGACTAGCGGGAGGGGGGGAGCTGTTTTTT.

J is TRBJ2-1 and V is TRBV18; 7 bases fit TRBD2. V shed 3 bases and J 7 bases; nucleotides not matched to a gene: 12. Germline CDR1 KGHSH, CDR2 LQKENI. This CDR3 is 16 amino acids long. CDR3 sequence (DNA): TGTGCCAGCTCACCTAGCGGGTCCTCCCTACGTAATGAGCAGTTCTTC. Translated: CASSPSGSSLRNEQFF.